The T cell receptor (beta chain) described here comes from a study of T cell repertoires in ileal Crohn's disease. Study-level information: Biopsies of inflamed ileum from the surgical specimen form M0 samples.

Using immunoSEQ multiplex PCR, the repertoire was profiled, and TCRdb retains in-frame clones only, with some absent. The sample comprises approximately 14,000 clones, around 79% of which are singletons, and about 14% rests with the top ten. Trimming removed 2 bases at V and 5 bases at J, with 6 bases between. The germline gives CDR1 SQVTM, CDR2 ANQGSEA. The CDR3 has 12 residues. As for time point: inflamed ileum from the surgical specimen. This receptor was obtained from an adult with Crohn's disease. The sequencing sample was made of ileal tissue. The chain uses TRBV29-1 and TRBJ2-2, with D possibly being TRBD1 (5 bases). The CDR3 region is CSVEQGTGELFF. The CDR3 bases are TGCAGCGTTGAACAGGGAACCGGGGAGCTGTTTTTT.